This TCR beta chain appears in the sequencing data of a study of graft-versus-host responses after intestinal transplantation (dated by TCRdb to 2020 to 2023). Looking at the study overall: The transplants that recipients got were multivisceral, liver-intestinal, or isolated intestinal. Every recipient was given anti-thymocyte globulin induction, then maintenance tacrolimus and steroids for around three years. Graft-versus-host and host-versus-graft alloreactive T cell clones were tracked in the graft, circulation and bone marrow after intestinal transplantation using bulk TCR-beta CDR3 sequencing. To identify alloreactive clones, pre-transplant mixed lymphocyte reaction products were sequenced and compared with unstimulated pre-transplant donor and recipient T cells. The cohort enrolled about two dozen intestinal transplant recipients, one of whom was a retransplant, and a few patients without pretransplant specimens were excluded. Donor T cell macrochimerism was defined as a peak of at least 4% donor T cells among recipient peripheral blood mononuclear cells. Samples from a few later patients were sequenced in-house on an Illumina MiSeq with MiXCR processing rather than by the commercial service.

Receptors were amplified or captured by the immunoSEQ multiplex PCR assay. Adaptive Biotechnologies carried out high-throughput TCR-beta CDR3 sequencing of genomic DNA for most patients. Per the original workflow: TCR sequencing data were retrieved from Adaptive's ImmunoSEQ software for 15 to 20 patients, whereas a few other patients were processed with MiXCR and VDJtools. CDR3 nucleotide sequences shared by donor and recipient were removed because the origin of these sequences could not be assigned. To count as alloreactive, a clone needed at least 2-fold expansion over unstimulated cells and a minimum CFSE-low frequency of 0.002% (template counts) or 0.001% (read counts). Clones detected in sequenced pre-transplant spleen, lymph node, or MLR CFSE-low populations of the donor or recipient were defined as mappable. The cumulative frequency of alloreactive clones was calculated as a percentage of all sequences, weighted by copy number. The table was pulled from immuneACCESS by TCRdb, which kept in-frame rearrangements only. Such tables lose some clones; where checked, under half of the loss comes from unresolved V genes, and the rest has no known cause. That table furnishes V, J and clone size, whereas the DNA furnished D and trimming. The sample profile shows 15,000 to 20,000 clones; more than 80% of them were found once. Jointly, the top ten make up around 1.9% of the sample.

The full study reports these points: GvH clones were detected in recipient bone marrow, and some appeared earlier in ileal mucosa or blood, consistent with an intestinal mucosal origin. Patients with donor T cell macrochimerism had high GvH to HvG T cell clonal ratios in their allografts. Early after transplant, declines in HvG clones were associated with peak levels of circulating GvH clones. The conclusions were limited by the relatively low number and heterogeneity of the intestinal transplant patients.

For this clone: Its antigen remains undetermined. No qualities accompany the bases; no much larger clone lies one base away.

In the first month after transplant, blood samples were collected up to 4 times, and after that at least monthly when available. The sequences come from PBMCs, collected less than 400 days after transplant. This TCR came from a human patient who received an intestinal transplant, so some T cells may come from the graft donor.

The nucleotide sequence is TGCGCCAGCAGCCAAGATCCGGGCGCCGGGTACGAGCAGTACTTC. Its amino acids are CASSQDPGAGYEQYF. The sequence links TRBV4-1 to TRBJ2-7; no D segment can be confidently identified. The germline V gene specifies MGHRA as CDR1 and YSYEKL as CDR2. From cysteine to phenylalanine, the CDR3 is 15 amino acids long. The CDR3 DNA has 45 bases and is translated from base 1. Trimming at the junction amounts to 0 bases on V and 4 bases on J, and the germline ends lie 13 bases apart.